A selection of T cell receptor beta chains follows, all from one sample in a study of T cells in Graves' hyperthyroidism and ophthalmopathy. TCRdb reanalysed the multiplex PCR reads using MiXCR and keeps one entry per CDR3 protein. The data show fewer than 500,000 distinct CDR3 sequences, roughly 15% seen once. Source material: blood. Receptors were obtained from a man between 18 and 35 years old with Graves' ophthalmopathy. The CDR3 runs from the conserved cysteine through the conserved F or W. The order of the fields is J gene, D gene, clone size, V gene, CDR3 DNA, CDR3 protein. The D gene is left open where the match is weak. Size tells how often a clone was seen (once, few, many) or the class of an expanded clone, and some rows leave it out.

>TRBJ2-2|TRBD2|few|TRBV2
TGTGCCAGCAGCCCCGGCGGGTATAGCGGGAGTTTGATCGGGGAGCTGTTTTTT
CASSPGGYSGSLIGELFF
>TRBJ1-6|.|.|TRBV5-1
TGCGCCAGCAGCTTCGGTGTTGGGCCCTTAGGGACACCCCTCCACTTT
CASSFGVGPLGTPLHF
>TRBJ2-1|TRBD2|many|TRBV3-1
TGTGCCAGCAGCCAAACCTACCAAAGGACTAGCGGCTACAATGAGCAGTTCTTC
CASSQTYQRTSGYNEQFF
>TRBJ1-4|.|many|TRBV6-1
TGTGCCAGCAGCGCACGGATCAATGAAAAACTGTTTTTT
CASSARINEKLFF
>TRBJ2-4|TRBD1|many|TRBV6-5
TGTGCCAGCAGTTACCGGGGACAGGGAGCCAAAAACATTCAGTACTTC
CASSYRGQGAKNIQYF
>TRBJ2-7|.|many|TRBV27
TGTGCCAGCAGTTCCAACCAGGGTACCTACTACGAGCAGTACTTC
CASSSNQGTYYEQYF
>TRBJ2-4|TRBD2|few|TRBV4-1
TGCGCCAGCAGCCAAGATCGTGTTGGGCTAGCGGGTACAAAAAACATTCAGTACTTC
CASSQDRVGLAGTKNIQYF
>TRBJ2-2|.|.|TRBV4-2
TGTGCCAGCAGCCGGGGAGAAGGGGGGGAGCTGTTTTTT
CASSRGEGGELFF
>TRBJ2-7|TRBD2|few|TRBV15
TGTGCCACCAGCAGCGCCCCCGCGGGGGGTACCTACGAGCAGTACTTC
CATSSAPAGGTYEQYF
>TRBJ2-1|TRBD2|many|TRBV10-3
TGTGCCATCAGTGAGTCTGGACTAGCGGGAGTAGAGGAGCAGTTCTTC
CAISESGLAGVEEQFF
>TRBJ2-7|TRBD2|.|TRBV14
TGTGCCAGCAGCCAATATATTAGCGGGGACGACGAGCAGTACTTC
CASSQYISGDDEQYF
>TRBJ2-1|.|.|TRBV7-9
TGTGCCAGCAGCTCAGGGGGGGGCCGTTACGAGCAGTTCTTC
CASSSGGGRYEQFF
>TRBJ2-2|TRBD1|many|TRBV7-2
TGTGCCAGCAGCTTTCCAGGACAGGGGGTAAACACCGGGGAGCTGTTTTTT
CASSFPGQGVNTGELFF
>TRBJ1-2|.|few|TRBV10-3
TGTGCCATCAGTGAGTCAACGGTTGGCTACACCTTC
CAISESTVGYTF
>TRBJ2-1|.|many|TRBV5-1
TGCGCCAGCAGCTTGTACAATAGGGTCGATGAGCAGTTCTTC
CASSLYNRVDEQFF
>TRBJ1-1|.|few|TRBV20-1
TGCAGTGCTAGACCCCCCAGGGGATGGGACACTGAAGCTTTCTTT
CSARPPRGWDTEAFF
>TRBJ2-5|.|many|TRBV11-3
TGTGCCAGCAGTCGGACCCAAGAGACCCAGTACTTC
CASSRTQETQYF
>TRBJ1-1|.|many|TRBV11-2
TGTGCCAGCAGCCCTCAACTCGGGGACTCTGAAGCTTTCTTT
CASSPQLGDSEAFF
>TRBJ2-3|.|many|TRBV27
TGTGCCAGCACCCCCTCCGCGGCGGGCCTAGATACGCAGTATTTT
CASTPSAAGLDTQYF
>TRBJ2-1|TRBD2|few|TRBV24-1
TGTGCCACCAGTGATATTGCTAGCGGGACGGCAAATGAGCAGTTCTTC
CATSDIASGTANEQFF
>TRBJ1-6|.|.|TRBV30
TGTGCCTGGAAGGGAGTGTATAATTCACCCCTCCACTTT
CAWKGVYNSPLHF
>TRBJ1-3|.|few|TRBV12-3/TRBV12-4
TGTGCCAGCAGCCCTACAGAGGGAAACACCATATATTTT
CASSPTEGNTIYF
>TRBJ2-7|.|few|TRBV15
TGTGCCACCAGCAGAGTGGGGCACTCGGACGAGCAGTACTTC
CATSRVGHSDEQYF
>TRBJ1-5|TRBD1|many|TRBV3-1
TGTGCCAGCAGCCAAGCGGGGGGGACAGGGGGCCATCAGCCCCAGCATTTT
CASSQAGGTGGHQPQHF
>TRBJ2-3|.|.|TRBV20-1
TGCAGTGCTAGAGTTCGGGGAAAGCAGACAGATACGCAGTATTTT
CSARVRGKQTDTQYF
>TRBJ2-3|.|many|TRBV12-3/TRBV12-4
TGTGCCAGCAGTTTCTCCCTTGACAGCACAGATACGCAGTATTTT
CASSFSLDSTDTQYF
>TRBJ1-2|.|many|TRBV3-1
TGTGCCAGCGGGGGGACACCACCTAACTATGGCTACACCTTC
CASGGTPPNYGYTF
>TRBJ2-3|.|many|TRBV7-6
TGTGCCAGCAGCGCCAGACAGGTTACAGATACGCAGTATTTT
CASSARQVTDTQYF
>TRBJ2-1|TRBD2|many|TRBV7-3
TGTGCCAGCAGTAGTACTAGCGACCACAATGAGCAGTTCTTC
CASSSTSDHNEQFF
>TRBJ2-1|.|many|TRBV28
TGTGCCAGCAGCCCCGGGGTCGCCTACAATGAGCAGTTCTTC
CASSPGVAYNEQFF
>TRBJ2-3|.|few|TRBV3-1
TGTGCCAACAGCCAAGTAACTACTAGCACAGATACGCAGTATTTT
CANSQVTTSTDTQYF
>TRBJ2-1|TRBD1|many|TRBV4-1
TGCGCCAGCAGCCAGGGACAGGGACACAATGAGCAGTTCTTC
CASSQGQGHNEQFF
>TRBJ2-7|TRBD2|.|TRBV12-3/TRBV12-4
TGTGCCAGCAGTTCGGGACTAGCGGGGTATTCCTACGAGCAGTACTTC
CASSSGLAGYSYEQYF
>TRBJ2-1|TRBD2|.|TRBV24-1
TGTGCCACCAGTGACAGCGGGAGCTCCTACAATGAGCAGTTCTTC
CATSDSGSSYNEQFF
>TRBJ2-1|.|few|TRBV19
TGTGCCAGCCCCATCAACAATGAGCAGTTCTTC
CASPINNEQFF
>TRBJ1-3|TRBD1|many|TRBV10-3
TGTGCCATCAGTGCGGGACAGGGGCTCAGCTCTGGAAACACCATATATTTT
CAISAGQGLSSGNTIYF
>TRBJ2-7|TRBD2|many|TRBV30
TGTGCCTGGAGTATCTGGACTAGCGGATCCTACGAGCAGTACTTC
CAWSIWTSGSYEQYF
>TRBJ2-7|.|many|TRBV7-6
TGTGCCAGCAGCTTAACGGCCCAGGGGAGCTCCTACGAGCAGTACTTC
CASSLTAQGSSYEQYF
>TRBJ1-1|TRBD1|many|TRBV12-5
TGTGCTAGTGGTTTGATACAGCCGACAGGGTATACTGAAGCTTTCTTT
CASGLIQPTGYTEAFF
>TRBJ2-3|.|.|TRBV6-1
TGTGCCAGCAGTGAATGGGCAGGTTCCTCAGATACGCAGTATTTT
CASSEWAGSSDTQYF